This record looks at one T cell receptor beta chain sequence and its context. What it binds is unknown. PCR primers comprised 60 Vbeta and 13 Jbeta primers. The method was immunoSEQ multiplex PCR; TCRdb's version includes in-frame clones alone and lacks a portion of them. The sample records 150,000 to 170,000 clones, roughly 80% being singletons. Healthy bone marrow donors made up the cohort. Per the germline V gene, CDR1 is MNHEY and CDR2 is SMNVEV (reference sequence). CDR3 length: 14 amino acids. V gave up 1 base and J gave up 5 bases, with 12 bases separating them. These data are taken from a study of cytomegalovirus exposure and HLA in healthy donors. The study's findings and limits: Later on, a genetic analysis was performed. It linked a missense variant in DCLRE1C with V- and J-gene trimming of TCR beta. The study labeled 164 TCR beta chains cytomegalovirus-associated. An apparent linkage of common viral pathogens to several of the most significant clusters emerged in a later analysis.

The rearrangement links TRBV27 to TRBJ2-7, with D maybe TRBD1 (5 bases). Sample: PBMCs. This clonotype originated in a woman aged 35 to 49 in good health and CMV-seronegative. In DNA form, the CDR3 reads TGTGCCAGCAGTTTATGGCAGGGAAGGAACGAGCAGTACTTC. This translates into CASSLWQGRNEQYF.